The clone carrying this T cell receptor beta chain appeared many times. The data derive from a study of naive and memory T cell subsets. The CDR3 runs 15 residues. In germline, CDR1 is GTSNPN, CDR2 SVGIG (reference sequence). The ends were cut back, 3 bases at V and 3 bases at J, with 16 bases in the middle. Four PCR rounds used nested alpha and beta constant region primers plus the SP2 primer. TCRdb reanalysed the 5' RACE reads using MiXCR and keeps one entry per CDR3 protein. The data contain about 48,000 distinct CDR3 sequences, approximately 4.5% of them singletons. TCR cDNA received a 3' ligated oligonucleotide that carried a UMI. RNA was extracted from 2 to 3 ml of whole blood of healthy adults. Input was about 1 to 1,100 ng of DNase-treated total RNA without cell sorting.

This clonotype was sampled from a female donor in good health. The chain recombines TRBV30 with TRBJ2-3, with D possibly matching TRBD1 (6 bases). The CDR3 region is CAWSDGTRATDTQYF. In nucleotides, the CDR3 is TGTGCCTGGAGCGACGGGACAAGGGCAACAGATACGCAGTATTTT.